The entry that follows covers one T cell receptor (beta chain) sequence. CDR1 and CDR2 (germline): GTSNPN, SVGIG (reference sequence). This CDR3 comprises 13 residues. V gave up 2 bases and J gave up 10 bases; unmatched junction bases: 4. These data are taken from a study of control samples from healthy donors and cancer patients. The table came from immunoSEQ multiplex PCR; TCRdb's copy has only in-frame clones and leaves some out. The sample includes some 220,000 clones, roughly 94% of them seen just once. This TCR was sampled from a man in his fifties or sixties in good health. The sample was blood. V is TRBV30 and J is TRBJ1-6, with 8 positions matching TRBD1. The CDR3 nucleotides are TGTGCCTGGAGTCAAGGACAGGGATCACCCCTCCACTTT. It specifies CAWSQGQGSPLHF.